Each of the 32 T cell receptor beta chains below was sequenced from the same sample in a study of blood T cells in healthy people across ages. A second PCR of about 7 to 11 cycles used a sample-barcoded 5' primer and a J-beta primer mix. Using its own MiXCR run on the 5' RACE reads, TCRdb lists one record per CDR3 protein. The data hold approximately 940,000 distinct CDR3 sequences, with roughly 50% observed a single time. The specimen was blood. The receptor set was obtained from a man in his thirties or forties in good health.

CDR3: CATEAGGHETQYF. The CDR3 DNA is TGTGCCACGGAAGCGGGGGGGCATGAGACCCAGTACTTC. The rearrangement links TRBV10-3 to TRBJ2-5; 10 nucleotides align to TRBD2. The CDR3 consists of 13 residues. With V trimmed by 10 bases and J by 5 bases, 7 bases remained unmatched. The germline V gene encodes CDR1 ENHRY and CDR2 SYGVKD.

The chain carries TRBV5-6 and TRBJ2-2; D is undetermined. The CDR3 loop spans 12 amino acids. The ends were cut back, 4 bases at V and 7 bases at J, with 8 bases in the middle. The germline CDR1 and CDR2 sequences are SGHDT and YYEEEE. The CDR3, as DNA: TGTGCCAGCAGCCCCCGGATCGGGGAGCTGTTTTTT. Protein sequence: CASSPRIGELFF.

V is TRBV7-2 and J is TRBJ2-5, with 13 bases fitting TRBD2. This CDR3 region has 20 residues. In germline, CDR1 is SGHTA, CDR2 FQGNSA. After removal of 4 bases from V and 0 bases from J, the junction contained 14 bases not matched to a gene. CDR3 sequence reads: CASSSGLGLAGASHQETQYF. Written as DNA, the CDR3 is TGTGCCAGCAGCTCCGGCCTAGGACTAGCGGGGGCAAGTCACCAAGAGACCCAGTACTTC.

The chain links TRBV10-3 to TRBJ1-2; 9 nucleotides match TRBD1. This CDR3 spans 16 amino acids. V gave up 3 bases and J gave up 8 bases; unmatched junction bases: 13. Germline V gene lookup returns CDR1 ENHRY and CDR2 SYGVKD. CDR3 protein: CAISDRGQGAGWGYTF. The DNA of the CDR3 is TGTGCCATCAGTGATCGGGGACAGGGAGCAGGATGGGGCTACACCTTC.

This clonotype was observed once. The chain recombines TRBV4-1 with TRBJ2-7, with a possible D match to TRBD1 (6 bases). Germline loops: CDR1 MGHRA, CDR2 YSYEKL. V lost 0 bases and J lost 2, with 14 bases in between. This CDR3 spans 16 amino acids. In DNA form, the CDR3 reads TGCGCCAGCAGCCAAGATCGAGACAGGCCACCCTACGAGCAGTACTTC. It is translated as CASSQDRDRPPYEQYF.

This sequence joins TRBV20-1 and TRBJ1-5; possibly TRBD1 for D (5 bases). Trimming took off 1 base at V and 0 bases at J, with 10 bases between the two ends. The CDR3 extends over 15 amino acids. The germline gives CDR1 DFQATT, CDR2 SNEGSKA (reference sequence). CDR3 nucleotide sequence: TGCAGTGCTAGAGCGCGGGACTTTAGCAATCAGCCCCAGCATTTT. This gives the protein CSARARDFSNQPQHF.

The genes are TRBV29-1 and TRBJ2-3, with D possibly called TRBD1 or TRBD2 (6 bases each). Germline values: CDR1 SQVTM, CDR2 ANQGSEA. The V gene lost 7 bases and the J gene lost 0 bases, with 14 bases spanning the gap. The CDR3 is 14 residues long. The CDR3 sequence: CSAERGTSTDTQYF. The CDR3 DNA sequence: TGCAGCGCAGAAAGGGGGACTAGCACAGATACGCAGTATTTT.

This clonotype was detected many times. The CDR3 nucleotides are TGTGCCATCAGTGTAGCACAGGGCCACGGCTACACCTTC. This sequence encodes CAISVAQGHGYTF. The genes are TRBV10-3 and TRBJ1-2, with D maybe TRBD1 (6 bases). V lost 4 bases and J lost 8, with 14 bases in between. Germline CDR1 and CDR2: ENHRY and SYGVKD. The CDR3 sequence is 13 residues long.

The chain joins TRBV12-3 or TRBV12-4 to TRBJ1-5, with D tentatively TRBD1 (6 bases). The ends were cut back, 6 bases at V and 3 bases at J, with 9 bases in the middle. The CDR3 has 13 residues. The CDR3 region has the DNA TGTGCCAGCAGAGGACAGCCCAATCAGCCCCAGCATTTT. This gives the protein CASRGQPNQPQHF.

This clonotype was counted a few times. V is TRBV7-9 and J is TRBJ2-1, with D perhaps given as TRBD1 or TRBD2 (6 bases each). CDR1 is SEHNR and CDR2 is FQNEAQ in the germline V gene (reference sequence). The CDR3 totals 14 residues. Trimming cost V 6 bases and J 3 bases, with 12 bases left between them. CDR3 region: CASRSEGGYNEQFF. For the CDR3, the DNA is TGTGCCAGCAGATCGGAGGGGGGCTACAATGAGCAGTTCTTC.

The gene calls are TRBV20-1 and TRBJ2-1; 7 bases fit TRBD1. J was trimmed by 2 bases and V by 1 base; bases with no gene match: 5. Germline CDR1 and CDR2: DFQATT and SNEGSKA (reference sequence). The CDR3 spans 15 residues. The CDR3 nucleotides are TGCAGTGCTAGAGGAGGAACAGGGGCCTACAATGAGCAGTTCTTC. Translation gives CSARGGTGAYNEQFF.

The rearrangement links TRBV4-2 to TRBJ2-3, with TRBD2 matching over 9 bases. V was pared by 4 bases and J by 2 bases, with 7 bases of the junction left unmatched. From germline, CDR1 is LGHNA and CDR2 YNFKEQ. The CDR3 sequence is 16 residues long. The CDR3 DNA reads TGTGCCAGCAGCCTTCTGGCTAGCGGGAACACAGATACGCAGTATTTT. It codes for CASSLLASGNTDTQYF.

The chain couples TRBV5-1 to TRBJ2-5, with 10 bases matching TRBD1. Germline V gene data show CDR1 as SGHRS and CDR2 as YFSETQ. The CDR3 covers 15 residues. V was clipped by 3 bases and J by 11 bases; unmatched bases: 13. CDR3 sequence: CASSYGTGTGDEQYF. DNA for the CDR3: TGCGCCAGCAGCTACGGGACAGGGACAGGGGATGAGCAGTACTTC.

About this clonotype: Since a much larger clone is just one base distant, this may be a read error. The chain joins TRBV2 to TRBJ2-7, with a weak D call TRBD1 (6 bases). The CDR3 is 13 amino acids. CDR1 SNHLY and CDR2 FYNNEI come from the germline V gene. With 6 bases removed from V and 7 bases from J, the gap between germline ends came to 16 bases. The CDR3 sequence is CASRGLPGTEQYF. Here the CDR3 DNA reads TGTGCCAGCAGGGGATTGCCCGGGACAGAGCAGTACTTC.

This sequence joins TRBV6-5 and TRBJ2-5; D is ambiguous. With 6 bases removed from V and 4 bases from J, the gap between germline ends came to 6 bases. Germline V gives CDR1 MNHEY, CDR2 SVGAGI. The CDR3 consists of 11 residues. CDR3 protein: CASSNVETQYF. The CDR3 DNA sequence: TGTGCCAGCAGCAACGTAGAGACCCAGTACTTC.

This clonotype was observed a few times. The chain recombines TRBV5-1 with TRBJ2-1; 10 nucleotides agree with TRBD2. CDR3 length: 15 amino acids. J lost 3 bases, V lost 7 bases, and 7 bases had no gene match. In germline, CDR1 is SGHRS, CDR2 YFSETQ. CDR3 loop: CASSSSSGGYNEQFF. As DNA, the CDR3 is TGCGCCAGCTCCTCTTCTAGCGGGGGCTACAATGAGCAGTTCTTC.

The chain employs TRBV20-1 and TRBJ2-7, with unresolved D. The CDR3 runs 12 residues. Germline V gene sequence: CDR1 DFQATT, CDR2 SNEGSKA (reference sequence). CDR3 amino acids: CSVMGSTYEQYF. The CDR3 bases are TGCAGCGTGATGGGGTCAACCTACGAGCAGTACTTC.

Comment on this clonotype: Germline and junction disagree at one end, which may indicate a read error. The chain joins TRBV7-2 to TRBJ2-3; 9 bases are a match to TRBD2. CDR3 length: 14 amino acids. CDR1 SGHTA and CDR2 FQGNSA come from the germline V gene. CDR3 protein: CASSLAGLRDTQYF. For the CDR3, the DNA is TGTGCCAGCAGCCTAGCGGGGCTCCGAGATACGCAGTATTTT.

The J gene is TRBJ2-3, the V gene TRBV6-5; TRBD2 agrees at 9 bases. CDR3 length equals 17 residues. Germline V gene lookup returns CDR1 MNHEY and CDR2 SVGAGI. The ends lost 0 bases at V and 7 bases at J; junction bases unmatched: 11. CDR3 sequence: CASSYSATAGGPYTQYF. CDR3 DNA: TGTGCCAGCAGTTACTCGGCGACAGCGGGGGGTCCATATACGCAGTATTTT.

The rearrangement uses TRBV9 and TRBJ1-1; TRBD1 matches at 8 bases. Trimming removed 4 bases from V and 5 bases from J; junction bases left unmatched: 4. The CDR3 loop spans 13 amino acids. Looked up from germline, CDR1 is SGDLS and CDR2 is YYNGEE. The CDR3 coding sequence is TGTGCCAGCAGCCAGGGGGCCGAAACTGAAGCTTTCTTT. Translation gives CASSQGAETEAFF.

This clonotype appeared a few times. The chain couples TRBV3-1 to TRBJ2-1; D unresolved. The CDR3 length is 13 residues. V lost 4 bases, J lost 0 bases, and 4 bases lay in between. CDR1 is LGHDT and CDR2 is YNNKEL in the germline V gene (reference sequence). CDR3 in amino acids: CASSPRSYNEQFF. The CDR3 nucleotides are TGTGCCAGCAGCCCGCGCTCCTACAATGAGCAGTTCTTC.

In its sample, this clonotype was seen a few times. The CDR3 nucleotides read TGTGCCAGCAGGCCCATTAATCCGGGACAGGGCAAGAATGAGCAGTTCTTC. The encoded protein is CASRPINPGQGKNEQFF. The chain is built from TRBV28 and TRBJ2-1; 9 nucleotides align to TRBD1. The J segment lost 7 bases and the V segment lost 6 bases, leaving 16 bases of the junction unmatched. Germline CDR1 MDHEN, CDR2 SYDVKM. This CDR3 has 17 amino acids.

The CDR3 DNA sequence: TGTGCCAGCAGCTTCCCGGGACAAGTCTATGGCTACACCTTC. It is translated as CASSFPGQVYGYTF. The chain joins TRBV7-9 to TRBJ1-2, with D tentatively TRBD1 (6 bases). V shed 3 bases and J shed 4 bases, with 12 bases lying between them. This CDR3 is 14 amino acids long. Germline loops: CDR1 SEHNR, CDR2 FQNEAQ (reference sequence). Using reference TRBV7-9 and TRBJ1-2 for the parts outside the CDR3, the full variable domain is DTGVSQNPRHKITKRGQNVTFRCDPISEHNRLYWYRQTLGQGPEFLTYFQNEAQLEKSRLLSDRFSAERPKGSFSTLEIQRTEQGDSAMYLCASSFPGQVYGYTFGSGTRLTVV.

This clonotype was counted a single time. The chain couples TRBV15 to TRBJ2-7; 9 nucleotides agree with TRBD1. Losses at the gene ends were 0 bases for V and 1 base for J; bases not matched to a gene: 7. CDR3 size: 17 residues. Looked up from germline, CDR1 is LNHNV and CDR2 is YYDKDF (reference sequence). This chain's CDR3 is CATSREGGTGLSYEQYF. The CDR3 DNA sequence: TGTGCCACCAGCAGAGAAGGGGGGACAGGGCTATCCTACGAGCAGTACTTC.

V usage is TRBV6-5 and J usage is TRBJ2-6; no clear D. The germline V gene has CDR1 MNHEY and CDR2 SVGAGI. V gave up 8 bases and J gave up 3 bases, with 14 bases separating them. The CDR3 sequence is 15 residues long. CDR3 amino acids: CASSVWSDGANVLTF. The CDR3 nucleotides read TGTGCCAGCTCCGTGTGGTCGGATGGGGCCAACGTCCTGACTTTC.

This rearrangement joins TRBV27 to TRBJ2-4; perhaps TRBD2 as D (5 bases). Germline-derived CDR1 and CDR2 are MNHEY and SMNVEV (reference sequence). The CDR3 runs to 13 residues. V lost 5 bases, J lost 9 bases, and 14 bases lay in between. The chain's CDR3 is CASSRHGEGIQYF. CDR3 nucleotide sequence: TGTGCCAGCAGTCGCCACGGGGAAGGCATTCAGTACTTC.

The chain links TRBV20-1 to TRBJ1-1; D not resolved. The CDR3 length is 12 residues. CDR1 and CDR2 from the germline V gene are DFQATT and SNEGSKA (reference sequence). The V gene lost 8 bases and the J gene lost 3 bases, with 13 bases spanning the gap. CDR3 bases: TGCAGTTCACGAGACGGGGACACTGAAGCTTTCTTT. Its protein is CSSRDGDTEAFF.

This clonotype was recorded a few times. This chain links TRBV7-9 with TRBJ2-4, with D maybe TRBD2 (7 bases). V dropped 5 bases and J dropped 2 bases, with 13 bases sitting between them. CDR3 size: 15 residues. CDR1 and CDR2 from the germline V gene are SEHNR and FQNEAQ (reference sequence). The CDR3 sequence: CASSTAGAPKNIQYF. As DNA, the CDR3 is TGTGCCAGCAGCACTGCGGGGGCCCCCAAAAACATTCAGTACTTC.

The CDR3 spells CATSRDRGLDNSQYF. In nucleotides, the CDR3 is TGTGCCACCAGCAGAGATAGGGGACTAGACAATTCCCAGTACTTC. This chain connects TRBV15 to TRBJ2-5; 8 positions agree with TRBD2. The CDR3 has 15 amino acids. Germline lookup yields CDR1 LNHNV and CDR2 YYDKDF (reference sequence). Losses at the gene ends were 0 bases for V and 9 bases for J; bases not matched to a gene: 9.

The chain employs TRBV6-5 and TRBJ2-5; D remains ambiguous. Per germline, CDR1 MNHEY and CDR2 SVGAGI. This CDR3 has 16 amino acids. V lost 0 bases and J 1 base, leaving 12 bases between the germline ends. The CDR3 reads CASSYSQTMGQETQYF. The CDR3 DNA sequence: TGTGCCAGCAGTTACTCGCAGACAATGGGCCAAGAGACCCAGTACTTC.

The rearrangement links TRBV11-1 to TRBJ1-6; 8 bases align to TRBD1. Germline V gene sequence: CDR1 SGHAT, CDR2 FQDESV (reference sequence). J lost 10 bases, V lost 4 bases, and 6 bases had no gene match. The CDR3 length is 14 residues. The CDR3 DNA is TGTGCCAGCAGCTGGACAGGGCAGGACTCACCCCTCCACTTT. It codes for CASSWTGQDSPLHF.

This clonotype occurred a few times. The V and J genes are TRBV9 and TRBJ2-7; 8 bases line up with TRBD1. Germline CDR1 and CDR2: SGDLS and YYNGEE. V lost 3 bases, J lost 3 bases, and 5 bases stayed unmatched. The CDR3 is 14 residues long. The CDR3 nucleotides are TGTGCCAGCAGCGCAGACAGGGGTTACTACGAGCAGTACTTC. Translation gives CASSADRGYYEQYF.